This TCR beta chain comes out of a study of T cells after yellow fever vaccination. Study overall: Those fractions that held only low numbers of cells were prepared using the SMART-Seq v4 Ultra Low Input RNA kit.

Germline lookup yields CDR1 DFQATT and CDR2 SNEGSKA (reference sequence). This CDR3 has 16 amino acids. V was clipped by 0 bases and J by 7 bases, with 20 bases between them. A word on this clonotype: The antigen is not known.

Study-wide results and caveats: The CD4 compartment and the CD8 compartment contained a small share of clonotypes in common. Most clones from primary vaccination were detected again post-booster (about 95% CD4, 88% CD8).

For TCR, cDNA came from 5'RACE template switching, which added a universal primer site and UMIs. TCRdb itself ran the 5' RACE reads through MiXCR, one entry per CDR3 protein. Of under 150,000 distinct CDR3 sequences in the sample, around 7.7% were seen once. J is TRBJ2-3 and V is TRBV20-1; D may be TRBD1 (6 bases). The source material was CD4+ T cells sorted from PBMCs, sampled 5 days after the yellow fever booster vaccination. The receptor was derived from a man aged 25 to 40 who received the YFV17D yellow fever vaccine. DNA of the CDR3: TGCAGTGCTAGAGATGGACCTGGGACATCCTTTAATACGCAGTATTTT. Protein: CSARDGPGTSFNTQYF.